This T cell receptor (beta chain) was observed in a study of shared clonotypes between healthy human individuals. The overall study: Donor ages ranged 18 to 49 years: a couple of women, three men. CD4 naive and memory got three plates each, CD8 naive two, CD8 memory one.

Notes on the study in general: Sequencing depth was a factor that was expected to affect clonotype sharing among donors.

On this clone itself: The antigen remains undetermined.

Germline V gene data show CDR1 as SQVTM and CDR2 as ANQGSEA. The CDR3 loop spans 14 amino acids. The ends were cut back, 7 bases at V and 5 bases at J, with 15 bases in the middle. The table came from immunoSEQ multiplex PCR; TCRdb's copy has only in-frame clones and leaves some out. The sample shows over a million clones, approximately 70% of them seen only once. The sequencing input was memory CD4+ T cells sorted from blood. Stated subset: CD45RA-negative fraction. The sequence was collected from a man younger than 30 in good health. The V and J genes are TRBV29-1 and TRBJ1-6; D is undetermined. This CDR3 reads CSAREGSDNSPLHF. The CDR3 coding sequence is TGCAGCGCAAGGGAAGGGTCAGATAATTCACCCCTCCACTTT.